These 19 T cell receptor beta chains were sequenced from one sample in a study of blood T cells in healthy people across ages. Alongside a J-beta primer mix, a sample-barcoded 5' primer served in a second PCR lasting roughly 7 to 11 cycles. TCRdb ran MiXCR on the 5' RACE reads and lists one entry per CDR3 protein. The table has 700,000 or so distinct CDR3 sequences, less than 45% seen once. The specimen was blood. The source of these receptors is a man older than 75 in good health.

J is TRBJ2-3 and V is TRBV9, with a possible D match to TRBD2 (6 bases). Between the trimmed V and J ends, which lost 4 bases and 5 bases, there was a span of 14 bases. The CDR3 length is 14 residues. Germline lookup yields CDR1 SGDLS and CDR2 YYNGEE. The DNA for the CDR3 is TGTGCCAGCAGCCCGGGGGTGGCTAGAGATACGCAGTATTTT. This gives the protein CASSPGVARDTQYF.

The chain uses TRBV6-2 or TRBV6-3 and TRBJ1-5; no definite D call. The ends were cut back, 7 bases at V and 0 bases at J, with 16 bases in the middle. The CDR3 extends over 16 amino acids. The V gene's germline CDR1 is MNHEY and CDR2 SVGEGT. CDR3 sequence: CASKPEGSHSNQPQHF. In DNA, the CDR3 is TGTGCCAGCAAACCAGAGGGCTCTCATAGCAATCAGCCCCAGCATTTT.

The chain is built from TRBV29-1 and TRBJ1-2; 8 positions match TRBD1. CDR1 and CDR2 from the germline V gene are SQVTM and ANQGSEA. V was clipped by 7 bases and J by 9 bases; unmatched bases: 19. The length of the CDR3 is 15 residues. CDR3 amino acids: CSARNPGQDLWSYTF. For the CDR3, the DNA is TGCAGCGCCAGAAACCCGGGACAGGATCTATGGAGCTACACCTTC.

This clonotype was recorded a few times. The CDR3 spells CASSLALVGVPKETQYF. The CDR3, as DNA: TGTGCCAGCAGCTTAGCGCTTGTTGGGGTCCCAAAAGAGACCCAGTACTTC. The V gene is TRBV7-9, the J gene TRBJ2-5; D is unclear. Looked up from germline, CDR1 is SEHNR and CDR2 is FQNEAQ (reference sequence). This CDR3 spans 17 amino acids. Trimming stripped 0 bases from V and 3 bases from J, with 17 bases between.

The rearrangement uses TRBV5-1 and TRBJ1-1; the D gene is possibly TRBD1 (6 bases). The germline V gene encodes CDR1 SGHRS and CDR2 YFSETQ. Trimming pared 5 bases from V and 8 bases from J, leaving 16 bases between. This CDR3 has 13 amino acids. The CDR3 DNA reads as TGCGCCAGCAGGCGACAGGAGAACAACGAAGCTTTCTTT. Protein product: CASRRQENNEAFF. The complete variable domain, with remaining parts taken from reference TRBV5-1 and TRBJ1-1, reads KAGVTQTPRYLIKTRGQQVTLSCSPISGHRSVSWYQQTPGQGLQFLFEYFSETQRNKGNFPGRFSGRQFSNSRSEMNVSTLELGDSALYLCASRRQENNEAFFGQGTRLTVV.

The table lists this clonotype with a few counts. This sequence joins TRBV23-1 and TRBJ2-1, with D possibly called TRBD1 or TRBD2 (5 bases each). Being an ORF, TRBV23-1 has a function that is uncertain. The CDR3 length is 14 residues. Between the trimmed V and J ends, which lost 0 bases and 6 bases, there was a span of 9 bases. CDR3 sequence (DNA): TGCGCCAGCAGTCAATCGACCGGGGCCAATGAGCAGTTCTTC. The encoded protein is CASSQSTGANEQFF.

This clonotype was counted between two and nine times. The rearrangement uses TRBV6-5 and TRBJ2-5; 10 nucleotides line up with TRBD1. J was trimmed by 4 bases and V by 7 bases; bases with no gene match: 12. CDR1 and CDR2 (germline): MNHEY, SVGAGI. The CDR3 is made up of 16 amino acids. DNA of the CDR3: TGTGCCAGCACCCCCGTACCTGGGACAGGGGTAGAGACCCAGTACTTC. Its translation is CASTPVPGTGVETQYF.

As regards this clonotype: Sequence at one end of the junction differs from germline and may be a read error. This chain joins TRBV11-2 and TRBJ2-1, with TRBD2 as a possible D gene (6 bases). CDR1 SGHAT and CDR2 FQNNGV come from the germline V gene. The CDR3 consists of 15 residues. The CDR3 is CVSTLGGAGHSEQFF. CDR3 DNA: TGTGTCAGCACCCTCGGGGGAGCTGGACACAGTGAGCAGTTCTTC.

This clonotype came up a few times. At one of its ends the junction is not consistent with the germline gene, which may arise from a read error. The genes are TRBV7-9 and TRBJ2-7; tentative D call: TRBD1 (6 bases). This CDR3 spans 18 amino acids. Germline CDR1 and CDR2: SEHNR and FQNEAQ (reference sequence). The CDR3 reads CASSLLGGTGLVSNEQYF. The CDR3 DNA reads as TGTGCCAGCAGCCTCCTTGGTGGTACAGGGCTCGTCTCCAACGAGCAGTACTTC.

This clonotype was seen repeatedly, ten times or more. The chain recombines TRBV20-1 with TRBJ2-3; D ambiguous. The CDR3 sequence is 11 residues long. The germline V gene encodes CDR1 DFQATT and CDR2 SNEGSKA (reference sequence). V was pared by 6 bases and J by 7 bases, with 11 bases between. The CDR3 reads CSAAERNTQYF. CDR3 DNA sequence: TGCAGTGCCGCCGAAAGAAATACGCAGTATTTT.

To note about this clonotype: It may be a read error: a sequence one base away is much more abundant. The chain uses TRBV6-5 and TRBJ1-2; 11 nucleotides align to TRBD1. J was trimmed by 7 bases and V by 6 bases; bases with no gene match: 10. This CDR3 comprises 15 residues. CDR1 and CDR2 (germline): MNHEY, SVGAGI. CDR3 coding DNA: TGTGCCAGCAGCGGACAGGGGGCCGGTGACTGTGGCTACACCTTC. As protein: CASSGQGAGDCGYTF.

The genes are TRBV4-3 and TRBJ2-7; no reliable D call. Germline V lookup: CDR1 LGHNA, CDR2 YSLEER. V dropped 2 bases and J dropped 5 bases, with 13 bases sitting between them. This CDR3 contains 14 residues. CDR3: CASSQRTATDEQYF. CDR3 coding DNA: TGCGCCAGCAGCCAACGCACAGCTACCGACGAGCAGTACTTC.

This sequence joins TRBV29-1 and TRBJ2-7; D assignment may be TRBD1 or TRBD2 (5 bases each). CDR3 size: 12 residues. V was cut by 7 bases and J by 7 bases, with 17 bases left in between. Germline V lookup: CDR1 SQVTM, CDR2 ANQGSEA. The CDR3 coding sequence is TGCAGCGGTTCCGGGACCCGGGGAGAGCAGTACTTC. Encoded protein: CSGSGTRGEQYF.

The chain couples TRBV7-9 to TRBJ2-3, with 10 bases matching TRBD2. Germline V lookup: CDR1 SEHNR, CDR2 FQNEAQ (reference sequence). V lost 5 bases, J lost 1 base, and 12 bases stayed unmatched. The length of the CDR3 is 18 residues. The CDR3 is CASSAQHSGRAGTDTQYF. The CDR3 DNA reads as TGTGCCAGCAGCGCCCAACACAGCGGGAGGGCCGGCACAGATACGCAGTATTTT.

This clonotype was observed a few times. The chain links TRBV7-2 to TRBJ2-1; D possibly corresponds to TRBD2 (6 bases). Trimming removed 5 bases at V and 2 bases at J, with 10 bases between. Germline assignment: CDR1 SGHTA and CDR2 FQGNSA. The CDR3 covers 14 residues. The CDR3: CASSPTRTYNEQFF. The CDR3 DNA reads TGTGCCAGCAGCCCGACTAGAACCTACAATGAGCAGTTCTTC.

This clonotype was seen only a few times. DNA of the CDR3: TGCAGTGCTAGAGAAGGGGCACCAACGACCTACAATGAGCAGTTCTTC. Protein: CSAREGAPTTYNEQFF. The rearrangement links TRBV20-1 to TRBJ2-1; tentative D call: TRBD1 (5 bases). Between the trimmed V and J ends, which lost 0 bases and 2 bases, there was a span of 14 bases. Germline V lookup: CDR1 DFQATT, CDR2 SNEGSKA (reference sequence). This CDR3 region has 16 residues.

This clonotype appeared many times. J is TRBJ2-1 and V is TRBV29-1; 12 nucleotides line up with TRBD2. The V segment lost 7 bases and the J segment 9 bases; nucleotides outside the gene matches: 10. The CDR3 is made up of 14 amino acids. Germline V gene lookup returns CDR1 SQVTM and CDR2 ANQGSEA. This chain's CDR3 is CSAETSGSWGEQFF. CDR3 sequence (DNA): TGCAGCGCTGAGACTAGCGGGAGTTGGGGTGAGCAGTTCTTC.

This clonotype was recorded a few times. V usage is TRBV7-2 and J usage is TRBJ2-1, with TRBD2 matching 7 bases. Germline values: CDR1 SGHTA, CDR2 FQGNSA. This CDR3 has 16 residues. The trim removed 6 bases at V and 6 bases at J, leaving 14 bases unmatched. CDR3 bases: TGTGCCAGCAGACCCTTCTGGGGGGAGCGGGGCAATGAGCAGTTCTTC. Translating gives CASRPFWGERGNEQFF.

This clonotype showed up just a few times. The chain carries TRBV11-3 and TRBJ2-3; the D is unclear. The ends were cut back, 5 bases at V and 2 bases at J, with 8 bases in the middle. The CDR3 covers 13 residues. The germline CDR1 and CDR2 sequences are SGHNT and YENEEA. CDR3 in amino acids: CASSTRITDTQYF. In DNA, the CDR3 is TGTGCCAGCAGCACTCGGATCACAGATACGCAGTATTTT. The variable domain in full, completed from reference TRBV11-3 and TRBJ2-3, reads EAGVVQSPRYKIIEKKQPVAFWCNPISGHNTLYWYLQNLGQGPELLIRYENEEAVDDSQLPKDRFSAERLKGVDSTLKIQPAELGDSAVYLCASSTRITDTQYFGPGTRLTVL.